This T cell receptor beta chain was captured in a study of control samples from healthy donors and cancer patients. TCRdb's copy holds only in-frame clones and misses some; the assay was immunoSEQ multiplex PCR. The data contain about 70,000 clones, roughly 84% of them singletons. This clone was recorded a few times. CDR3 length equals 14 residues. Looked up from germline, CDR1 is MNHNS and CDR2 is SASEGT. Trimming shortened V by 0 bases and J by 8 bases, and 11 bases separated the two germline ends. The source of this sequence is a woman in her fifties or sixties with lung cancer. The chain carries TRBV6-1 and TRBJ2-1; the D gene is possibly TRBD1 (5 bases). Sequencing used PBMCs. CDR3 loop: CASSEAGRDYEQFF. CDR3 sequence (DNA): TGTGCCAGCAGTGAAGCAGGCAGGGATTATGAGCAGTTCTTC.